One and the same sample provided the 27 T cell receptor beta chains below, sequenced in a study of graft-versus-host responses after intestinal transplantation. Using immunoSEQ multiplex PCR, the repertoire was profiled, and TCRdb retains in-frame clones only, with some absent. Among fewer than 150,000 clones listed, around 94% were seen once. These receptors have no known antigen. The sample in question was unstimulated CD4+ T cells sorted from spleen or lymph node cells, obtained before intestinal transplant. These receptors all stem from a human donor who received an intestinal transplant.

The chain couples TRBV10-2 to TRBJ2-7; TRBD1 is a possible D gene (5 bases). Germline V gives CDR1 WSHSY, CDR2 SAAADI. The CDR3 consists of 13 residues. V gave up 8 bases and J gave up 0 bases, with 11 bases separating them. The CDR3 is CASLSDSSYEQYF. The CDR3 nucleotides read TGCGCCAGCCTATCCGACAGCTCCTACGAGCAGTACTTC.

This sequence joins TRBV6-6 and TRBJ2-5; 10 positions match TRBD2. Losses at the gene ends were 5 bases for V and 9 bases for J; bases not matched to a gene: 12. There are 15 residues in the CDR3. CDR1 MNHNY and CDR2 SVGAGI come from the germline V gene (reference sequence). The CDR3 reads CASSNSGGPAWAQYF. CDR3 sequence (DNA): TGTGCCAGCAGTAATAGCGGGGGGCCGGCATGGGCCCAGTACTTC.

The V and J genes are TRBV6-5 and TRBJ1-6; a weak D match, TRBD1 (6 bases). The CDR3 extends over 15 amino acids. Trimming left V 8 bases short and J 2 bases short, with 13 bases between. Germline V lookup: CDR1 MNHEY, CDR2 SVGAGI. DNA of the CDR3: TGTGCCAGCCTAGGACAGAGCCCCTATAATTCACCCCTCCACTTT. Encoded protein: CASLGQSPYNSPLHF.

This clone showed up just a few times. The chain carries TRBV4-1 and TRBJ1-1; D remains unclear. The CDR3 contains 15 residues. Germline CDR1 is MGHRA and CDR2 is YSYEKL. The ends were cut back, 0 bases at V and 1 base at J, with 9 bases in the middle. CDR3 nucleotide sequence: TGCGCCAGCAGCCAAGACCTCCGGGGGAACACTGAAGCTTTCTTT. Translating it yields CASSQDLRGNTEAFF.

The chain recombines TRBV7-3 with TRBJ2-1; D is perhaps TRBD1 or TRBD2 (6 bases each). Per germline, CDR1 SGHTA and CDR2 FQGTGA. This CDR3 has 13 residues. V lost 5 bases to trimming and J lost 5 bases, with 10 bases between them. CDR3 DNA: TGTGCCAGCAGCCCCGGGGGCCACAATGAGCAGTTCTTC. It specifies CASSPGGHNEQFF.

The J gene is TRBJ2-5, the V gene TRBV7-9; D ambiguous. V was pared by 5 bases and J by 4 bases, with 23 bases between. This CDR3 is built from 17 residues. The V gene's germline CDR1 is SEHNR and CDR2 FQNEAQ (reference sequence). CDR3 DNA sequence: TGTGCCAGCAGCCCCCGAACAAGGCCCTGGGCGGTAGAGACCCAGTACTTC. Its translation is CASSPRTRPWAVETQYF.

This clone was seen just once. The gene calls are TRBV10-2 and TRBJ2-2; TRBD1 matches at 7 bases. The CDR3 covers 16 residues. Trimming cost V 3 bases and J 2 bases; bases outside gene matches: 6. In germline, CDR1 is WSHSY, CDR2 SAAADI. CDR3 loop: CASSDSGTVNTGELFF. For the CDR3, the DNA is TGCGCCAGCAGTGATTCTGGGACAGTTAACACCGGGGAGCTGTTTTTT.

V usage is TRBV7-9 and J usage is TRBJ1-1; D perhaps matches TRBD1 (6 bases). Trimming removed 3 bases at V and 1 base at J, with 9 bases between. The CDR3 contains 14 residues. Per the germline V gene, CDR1 is SEHNR and CDR2 is FQNEAQ (reference sequence). CDR3 DNA: TGTGCCAGCAGCTTCTTGACAGGGAACACTGAAGCTTTCTTT. It encodes CASSFLTGNTEAFF.

This clone showed up just once. The chain has TRBV6-1 and TRBJ2-7; no definite D call. Trimming shortened V by 0 bases and J by 5 bases, and 23 bases separated the two germline ends. The length of the CDR3 is 18 residues. Germline values: CDR1 MNHNS, CDR2 SASEGT. CDR3 sequence: CASSEASGLAAVVDEQYF. CDR3 coding DNA: TGTGCCAGCAGTGAAGCTTCCGGGTTGGCGGCAGTGGTGGACGAGCAGTACTTC.

The chain has TRBV4-1 and TRBJ2-1, with 7 positions matching TRBD1. From germline, CDR1 is MGHRA and CDR2 YSYEKL. V shed 1 base and J 6 bases; nucleotides not matched to a gene: 12. CDR3 length equals 17 residues. CDR3 in DNA: TGCGCCAGCAGCCAAGTCTGGTCCGGGCCAGGGGGCAATGAGCAGTTCTTC. Translation: CASSQVWSGPGGNEQFF.

The rearrangement uses TRBV5-1 and TRBJ2-5; the match to TRBD1 covers 8 bases. The DNA end is a closer match to TRBJ2-7, so the J assignment may be wrong. Germline V CDR1 and CDR2: SGHRS, YFSETQ. This CDR3 region has 16 residues. The CDR3 here is CASSFWGQASSYEQYF. DNA for the CDR3: TGCGCCAGCAGCTTTTGGGGACAGGCCAGCTCCTACGAGCAGTACTTC.

The J gene is TRBJ1-5, the V gene TRBV13; tentative D call: TRBD1 (5 bases). V shed 5 bases and J shed 0 bases, with 11 bases lying between them. This CDR3 has 15 amino acids. From germline, CDR1 is PRHDT and CDR2 FYEKMQ (reference sequence). The CDR3 DNA reads TGTGCCAGCAGCGGGGGGAGATATAGCAATCAGCCCCAGCATTTT. Protein product: CASSGGRYSNQPQHF.

The rearrangement uses TRBV4-2 and TRBJ2-5; 9 nucleotides match TRBD2. V dropped 4 bases and J dropped 4; count of bases not matched to a gene: 10. This CDR3 region has 16 residues. CDR1 and CDR2 (germline): LGHNA, YNFKEQ. The CDR3 loop is CASSRRNAGGGETQYF. The CDR3, as DNA: TGTGCCAGCAGCCGCCGAAATGCGGGGGGGGGAGAGACCCAGTACTTC.

Notes on this clone: At one end, the junction sequence differs from germline, possibly due to a read error. The CDR3 is CASSVTNLGGFQNF. CDR3 DNA: TGTGCCAGCAGCGTCACGAACCTCGGGGGGTTTCAGAACTTC. The chain employs TRBV11-2 and TRBJ2-5; 7 nucleotides agree with TRBD2. CDR3 length: 14 amino acids. Germline-derived CDR1 and CDR2 are SGHAT and FQNNGV. Full variable domain (outside the CDR3, taken from reference TRBV11-2 and TRBJ2-5): EAGVAQSPRYKIIEKRQSVAFWCNPISGHATLYWYQQILGQGPKLLIQFQNNGVVDDSQLPKDRFSAERLKGVDSTLKIQPAKLEDSAVYLCASSVTNLGGFQNFGPGTRLLVL.

The rearrangement uses TRBV5-1 and TRBJ2-5, with D perhaps matching TRBD1 or TRBD2 (5 bases each). The CDR3 runs 13 residues. Germline V CDR1 and CDR2: SGHRS, YFSETQ. V was cut by 5 bases and J by 5 bases, with 13 bases left in between. CDR3 region: CASRPGARETQYF. The DNA for the CDR3 is TGCGCCAGCAGGCCCGGGGCCCGGGAGACCCAGTACTTC.

This rearrangement joins TRBV4-1 to TRBJ2-3, with D perhaps matching TRBD1 or TRBD2 (5 bases each). Germline CDR1 MGHRA, CDR2 YSYEKL. The CDR3 is 14 amino acids. V lost 4 bases, J lost 6 bases, and 14 bases lay in between. The CDR3 spells CASSRFGAADTQYF. The CDR3 nucleotides are TGCGCCAGCAGCCGGTTCGGGGCGGCGGATACGCAGTATTTT.

This clone was counted only a few times. This chain links TRBV6-1 with TRBJ2-7, with 9 bases identical to TRBD1. The CDR3 contains 14 residues. Germline V CDR1 and CDR2: MNHNS, SASEGT. V lost 4 bases to trimming and J lost 5 bases; unmatched junction nucleotides: 6. The CDR3 nucleotides read TGTGCCAGCAGTGTTACAGGGGGCAGGAACGAGCAGTACTTC. Its translation: CASSVTGGRNEQYF.

The chain employs TRBV11-1 and TRBJ2-3, with 7 nucleotides matching TRBD2. After removal of 3 bases from V and 6 bases from J, the junction contained 0 bases not matched to a gene. CDR3 size: 12 residues. Germline CDR1 reads SGHAT; CDR2 reads FQDESV (reference sequence). The CDR3 here is CASSFGGDTQYF. The DNA of the CDR3 is TGTGCCAGCAGCTTCGGGGGGGATACGCAGTATTTT.

The gene calls are TRBV5-1 and TRBJ2-3, with D perhaps assigned TRBD1 or TRBD2 (5 bases each). The V gene lost 4 bases and the J gene lost 6 bases, with 15 bases spanning the gap. The CDR3 has 14 residues. Germline assignment: CDR1 SGHRS and CDR2 YFSETQ. Here the CDR3 reads CASSPVGAPDTQYF. The CDR3 region has the DNA TGCGCCAGCAGCCCCGTCGGGGCTCCTGATACGCAGTATTTT.

The chain is built from TRBV9 and TRBJ2-3; no definite D call. Germline-derived CDR1 and CDR2 are SGDLS and YYNGEE. The CDR3 spans 14 residues. V was trimmed by 4 bases and J by 2 bases, leaving 11 bases between them. Written as DNA, the CDR3 is TGTGCCAGCAGCCCCCTGATAGCCACAGATACGCAGTATTTT. Translation gives CASSPLIATDTQYF.

V gene TRBV5-1 combines with J gene TRBJ2-5, with 8 bases that match TRBD2. The V gene end was trimmed by 3 bases and the J gene end by 1 base; junction bases not matched to a gene: 11. CDR1 SGHRS and CDR2 YFSETQ come from the germline V gene. The CDR3 spans 17 residues. The CDR3 protein is CASSSRGGPPVQETQYF. The CDR3, as DNA: TGCGCCAGCAGCTCTCGGGGGGGCCCTCCAGTCCAAGAGACCCAGTACTTC.

The chain couples TRBV5-6 to TRBJ1-6, with no clear D. The CDR3 totals 13 residues. V shed 3 bases and J shed 6 bases, with 7 bases lying between them. Germline V gives CDR1 SGHDT, CDR2 YYEEEE. The CDR3 here is CASSSLSNSPLHF. The DNA of the CDR3 is TGTGCCAGCAGCTCCCTATCTAATTCACCCCTCCACTTT.

The gene calls are TRBV11-2 and TRBJ2-7; 8 nucleotides match TRBD1. CDR1 is SGHAT and CDR2 is FQNNGV in the germline V gene. CDR3 length equals 14 residues. V lost 1 base and J lost 3; bases outside the gene matches: 2. The CDR3 here is CASSLVTGVYEQYF. For the CDR3, the DNA is TGTGCCAGCAGCTTAGTGACAGGGGTCTACGAGCAGTACTTC.

This chain links TRBV29-1 with TRBJ1-4; D is unresolved. V lost 5 bases and J 5 bases, leaving 6 bases between the germline ends. CDR3 length: 11 residues. Germline assignment: CDR1 SQVTM and CDR2 ANQGSEA. The CDR3 bases are TGCAGCGTTTACAAGAATGAAAAACTGTTTTTT. Protein: CSVYKNEKLFF.

This clone was seen just once. The chain combines TRBV10-2 with TRBJ2-7, with TRBD2 as a possible D gene (5 bases). Deletions cut 8 bases from V and 5 bases from J, with 19 bases between. Germline V gives CDR1 WSHSY, CDR2 SAAADI. This CDR3 spans 14 amino acids. CDR3 region: CASAPTGFYHEQYF. DNA for the CDR3: TGCGCCAGCGCCCCAACGGGATTCTACCACGAGCAGTACTTC.

This chain uses TRBV6-1 with TRBJ2-5; TRBD1 aligns across 10 bases. Germline lookup yields CDR1 MNHNS and CDR2 SASEGT. This CDR3 has 14 amino acids. The CDR3 here is CGHSDRGQGETQYF. The CDR3 DNA follows: TGTGGGCACTCAGACAGGGGGCAGGGAGAGACCCAGTACTTC.

The chain has TRBV7-3 and TRBJ2-5; the D call may be TRBD1 or TRBD2 (6 bases each). The CDR3 is 14 amino acids. The germline V gene has CDR1 SGHTA and CDR2 FQGTGA. V gave up 2 bases and J gave up 6 bases, with 13 bases separating them. CDR3: CASSLGGGGKTQYF. The DNA of the CDR3 is TGTGCCAGCAGCTTAGGAGGGGGTGGAAAGACCCAGTACTTC.